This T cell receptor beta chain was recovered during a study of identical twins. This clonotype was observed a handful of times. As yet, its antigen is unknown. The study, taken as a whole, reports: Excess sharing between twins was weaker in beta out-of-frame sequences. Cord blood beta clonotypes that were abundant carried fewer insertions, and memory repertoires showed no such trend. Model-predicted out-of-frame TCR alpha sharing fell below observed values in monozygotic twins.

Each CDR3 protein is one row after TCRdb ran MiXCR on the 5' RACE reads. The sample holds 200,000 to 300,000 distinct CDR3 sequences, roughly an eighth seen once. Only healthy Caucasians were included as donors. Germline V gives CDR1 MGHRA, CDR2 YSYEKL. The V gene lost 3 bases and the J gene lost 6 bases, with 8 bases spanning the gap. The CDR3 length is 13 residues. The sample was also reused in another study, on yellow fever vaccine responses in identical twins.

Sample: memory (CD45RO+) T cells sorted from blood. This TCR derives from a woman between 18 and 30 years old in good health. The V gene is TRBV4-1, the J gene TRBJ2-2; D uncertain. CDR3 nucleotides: TGCGCCAGCAGCCAGCAAGTGTCCGGGGAGCTGTTTTTT. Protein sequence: CASSQQVSGELFF.